Presented here are 22 T cell receptor beta chains from one specimen sequenced in a study of shared T cell receptors in the human thymus. Assay used: immunoSEQ multiplex PCR; TCRdb lists only in-frame clones, some missing. The data show about 540,000 clones, around 78% seen once. The sample was also linked to a second study, of human thymus T cells.

Sequenced material: thymocytes. The receptors stem from a boy less than two years old with a congenital heart defect.

The chain has TRBV7-8 and TRBJ1-5; perhaps TRBD1 as D (5 bases). Germline V CDR1 and CDR2: SGHVS, FQNEAQ. This CDR3 is built from 16 residues. The V end was cut by 3 bases, the J end by 5 bases, with 17 bases between. The CDR3 DNA reads as TGTGCCAGCAGCTTGGGAGACCCCGGGGGTCATCAGCCCCAGCATTTT. The encoded protein is CASSLGDPGGHQPQHF. Supplemented by reference TRBV7-8 and TRBJ1-5, the full variable domain reads GAGVSQSPRYKVAKRGQDVALRCDPISGHVSLFWYQQALGQGPEFLTYFQNEAQLDKSGLPSDRFFAERPEGSVSTLKIQRTQQEDSAVYLCASSLGDPGGHQPQHFGDGTRLSIL.

The chain is built from TRBV27 and TRBJ1-2; a weak D match, TRBD1 (5 bases). This CDR3 spans 12 amino acids. Germline CDR1 MNHEY, CDR2 SMNVEV (reference sequence). V was shortened by 5 bases and J by 8 bases, with 12 bases between the two germline ends. CDR3 nucleotide sequence: TGTGCCAGCAGTCCCAGGGCTTACGGCTACACCTTC. Residues: CASSPRAYGYTF.

With regard to this clone: Different DNA sequences within this sample yield the same CDR3. CDR3 DNA sequence: TGTGCCAGCAGTTTGAGCTCCTACAATGAGCAGTTCTTC. Translating gives CASSLSSYNEQFF. The chain employs TRBV27 and TRBJ2-1; D is ambiguous. The CDR3 loop spans 13 amino acids. Germline-derived CDR1 and CDR2 are MNHEY and SMNVEV (reference sequence). Trimming removed 3 bases at V and 0 bases at J, with 3 bases between.

The V gene is TRBV6-1, the J gene TRBJ2-2, with a weak D call TRBD2 (7 bases). Per germline, CDR1 MNHNS and CDR2 SASEGT. This CDR3 is built from 15 residues. The V and J ends lost 4 bases and 3 bases respectively, with 12 bases between them. CDR3 nucleotide sequence: TGTGCCAGCAGTGTGAAGGGGGGGGACACCGGGGAGCTGTTTTTT. Protein: CASSVKGGDTGELFF.

This clone was recorded a few times. The chain recombines TRBV6-1 with TRBJ2-4; the D gene is possibly TRBD2 (5 bases). CDR1 and CDR2 (germline): MNHNS, SASEGT. The CDR3 spans 15 residues. Deletions cut 4 bases from V and 2 bases from J, with 12 bases between. The DNA of the CDR3 is TGTGCCAGCAGTGGACTATTCCACCCCAAAAACATTCAGTACTTC. Protein sequence: CASSGLFHPKNIQYF.

The chain has TRBV5-4 and TRBJ2-7; 9 positions match TRBD1. Trimming took 3 bases from V and 5 from J; bases not matched to a gene: 6. CDR1 SGHNT and CDR2 YYREEE come from the germline V gene (reference sequence). The CDR3 is 14 amino acids. DNA for the CDR3: TGTGCCAGCAGCTGGCGGGGACAGGGCCACGAGCAGTACTTC. Translation gives CASSWRGQGHEQYF.

For this clone: Other nucleotide sequences in the sample specify the same CDR3. V is TRBV7-2 and J is TRBJ2-5; the match to TRBD1 covers 8 bases. Looked up from germline, CDR1 is SGHTA and CDR2 is FQGNSA. Germline trimming cut 5 bases from V and 4 bases from J; bases unmatched to any gene: 3. The CDR3 sequence is 13 residues long. The chain's CDR3 is CASSPDRGETQYF. The CDR3 DNA sequence: TGTGCCAGCAGCCCAGACAGGGGAGAGACCCAGTACTTC.

V usage is TRBV2 and J usage is TRBJ2-7; maybe TRBD2 (5 bases). There are 14 residues in the CDR3. Between the trimmed V and J ends, which lost 10 bases and 5 bases, there was a span of 21 bases. CDR1 is SNHLY, CDR2 FYNNEI, per germline. The CDR3 loop is CATVMEAMGHEQYF. CDR3 in DNA: TGTGCCACCGTCATGGAGGCTATGGGCCACGAGCAGTACTTC.

The chain recombines TRBV7-2 with TRBJ2-1, with D tentatively TRBD2 (5 bases). From germline, CDR1 is SGHTA and CDR2 FQGNSA. V lost 7 bases and J lost 3, with 19 bases in between. This CDR3 is built from 16 residues. The CDR3 DNA reads TGTGCCAGCATCCCCCACCTGGCGGCGGGCTACAATGAGCAGTTCTTC. Translating it yields CASIPHLAAGYNEQFF.

The J gene is TRBJ2-1, the V gene TRBV28; TRBD1 aligns across 7 bases. CDR1 MDHEN and CDR2 SYDVKM come from the germline V gene. Trimming at V came to 4 bases and at J to 4 bases, leaving 7 bases not matched to a gene. This CDR3 spans 15 amino acids. The CDR3 sequence: CASSSGDRAYNEQFF. The CDR3 nucleotides are TGTGCCAGCAGTTCAGGAGACAGGGCATACAATGAGCAGTTCTTC. The whole variable domain, filled in from reference TRBV28 and TRBJ2-1, reads DVKVTQSSRYLVKRTGEKVFLECVQDMDHENMFWYRQDPGLGLRLIYFSYDVKMKEKGDIPEGYSVSREKKERFSLILESASTNQTSMYLCASSSGDRAYNEQFFGPGTRLTVL.

The chain couples TRBV27 to TRBJ2-7; D gene unclear. With 8 bases removed from V and 5 bases from J, the gap between germline ends came to 10 bases. The V gene's germline CDR1 is MNHEY and CDR2 SMNVEV (reference sequence). The length of the CDR3 is 11 residues. DNA for the CDR3: TGTGCCAGCGCTAGGCTTAACGAGCAGTACTTC. It yields the protein CASARLNEQYF.

A few counts support this clone. The CDR3 spells CASSYGLAGTETQYF. CDR3 nucleotides: TGTGCCAGCAGTTATGGACTAGCGGGAACAGAGACCCAGTACTTC. V gene TRBV5-4 combines with J gene TRBJ2-5; 12 bases map to TRBD2. Germline V lookup: CDR1 SGHNT, CDR2 YYREEE (reference sequence). Trimming removed 5 bases from V and 4 bases from J; junction bases left unmatched: 6. The CDR3 runs to 15 residues.

CDR3 loop: CASSSQPGLAADEQYF. The CDR3 bases are TGTGCCAGCTCATCCCAGCCGGGACTAGCAGCCGACGAGCAGTACTTC. The chain recombines TRBV18 with TRBJ2-7, with 9 bases identical to TRBD2. CDR3 length: 16 amino acids. J gave up 5 bases and V 5 bases, and 13 bases lay outside the gene matches. Germline CDR1 KGHSH, CDR2 LQKENI.

This clone was counted a single time. The chain carries TRBV7-9 and TRBJ2-1; the match to TRBD2 covers 14 bases. Losses at the gene ends were 5 bases for V and 2 bases for J; bases not matched to a gene: 5. CDR3 size: 17 residues. Germline assignment: CDR1 SEHNR and CDR2 FQNEAQ (reference sequence). This CDR3 reads CASSRRTSGRTYNEQFF. Written as DNA, the CDR3 is TGTGCCAGCAGCCGAAGGACTAGCGGGAGGACCTACAATGAGCAGTTCTTC.

V usage is TRBV4-2 and J usage is TRBJ2-6; maybe TRBD2 (5 bases). The CDR3 totals 21 residues. V was clipped by 1 base and J by 0 bases, with 22 bases between them. The germline V gene has CDR1 LGHNA and CDR2 YNFKEQ. The CDR3 is CASSQGLRGVRVHSGANVLTF. CDR3 sequence (DNA): TGTGCCAGCAGCCAAGGCCTCCGTGGGGTGAGGGTCCACTCTGGGGCCAACGTCCTGACTTTC.

The chain employs TRBV7-8 and TRBJ2-7; D is perhaps TRBD1 (6 bases). The germline CDR1 and CDR2 sequences are SGHVS and FQNEAQ. Trimming stripped 5 bases from V and 2 bases from J, with 13 bases between. This CDR3 spans 14 amino acids. The CDR3 region is CASSRQGSPYEQYF. The CDR3 nucleotides read TGTGCCAGCAGCCGTCAGGGGTCCCCCTACGAGCAGTACTTC.

The chain carries TRBV9 and TRBJ2-5, with 8 bases fitting TRBD2. Unmatched junction bases numbered 11, after V lost 5 bases and J lost 5 bases. Per germline, CDR1 SGDLS and CDR2 YYNGEE. CDR3 length equals 15 residues. The CDR3 sequence: CASSESGSSVETQYF. The DNA of the CDR3 is TGTGCCAGCAGTGAAAGCGGGAGTTCGGTGGAGACCCAGTACTTC.

This chain connects TRBV5-1 to TRBJ2-7; TRBD2 matches 7 bases. With 0 bases clipped from V and 3 bases from J, the junction kept 6 bases outside the gene matches. The CDR3 spans 15 residues. The V gene's germline CDR1 is SGHRS and CDR2 YFSETQ. For the CDR3, the DNA is TGCGCCAGCAGCTTGGCCGGCGGGAGCCTCTACGAGCAGTACTTC. It translates to CASSLAGGSLYEQYF.

The chain uses TRBV10-1 and TRBJ2-1, with 7 bases aligning to TRBD2. Germline values: CDR1 WNHNN, CDR2 SYGVQD (reference sequence). This CDR3 is 16 amino acids long. The trim removed 4 bases at V and 4 bases at J, leaving 10 bases unmatched. The CDR3 DNA is TGCGCCAGCAGTGTCGAGAGCGCTAGCGGATACAATGAGCAGTTCTTC. As protein: CASSVESASGYNEQFF.

The J gene is TRBJ2-7, the V gene TRBV25-1, with TRBD2 matching over 8 bases. CDR1 is MGHDK, CDR2 SYGVNS, per germline. The CDR3 loop spans 15 amino acids. With V trimmed by 5 bases and J by 3 bases, 9 bases remained unmatched. The CDR3 reads CASSTGTRSRYEQYF. DNA of the CDR3: TGTGCCAGCAGTACCGGGACTAGATCTCGCTACGAGCAGTACTTC.

The chain recombines TRBV15 with TRBJ2-7, with TRBD1 matching 9 bases. The CDR3 totals 16 residues. Germline CDR1 is LNHNV and CDR2 is YYDKDF (reference sequence). V was clipped by 5 bases and J by 6 bases; unmatched bases: 14. This chain's CDR3 is CATSGVSGTGLAEQYF. The CDR3 DNA follows: TGTGCCACCAGCGGTGTATCCGGGACAGGGCTAGCCGAGCAGTACTTC.

V gene TRBV27 combines with J gene TRBJ2-7; 9 nucleotides match TRBD2. The germline gives CDR1 MNHEY, CDR2 SMNVEV (reference sequence). The V segment lost 4 bases and the J segment 5 bases; nucleotides outside the gene matches: 9. The CDR3 has 15 residues. The CDR3 loop reads CASSSAGGTPHEQYF. CDR3 bases: TGTGCCAGCAGTTCGGCGGGAGGGACTCCCCACGAGCAGTACTTC.